The 19 T cell receptor beta chains reported below all come from one sample, sequenced in a study of blood T cell repertoires in COVID-19 (dated by TCRdb to between 2020 and 2021). The protocol used for the library was the immunoSEQ multiplex PCR assay. Held by TCRdb, this immuneACCESS table contains in-frame sequences only and omits some clones. Under half of the omission traces to an unresolved V gene where checked; the cause of the rest is unknown. This sample is represented by around 300,000 clones; approximately 85% of them were singletons. The ten largest account for 9.5% to 11% of the sample. The specimen sequenced was peripheral blood. All receptors derive from a woman in her 70s with acute or convalescent COVID-19.

The rearrangement uses TRBV25-1 and TRBJ1-1; unclear D gene. The CDR3 sequence is 11 residues long. Germline CDR1 is MGHDK and CDR2 is SYGVNS. V was pared by 0 bases and J by 8 bases, with 4 bases between. CDR3 protein: CASSEYREAFF. In DNA, the CDR3 is TGTGCCAGCAGTGAATACCGGGAAGCTTTCTTT.

This clone was detected only a few times. The rearrangement joins TRBV14 to TRBJ1-1; maybe TRBD1 (6 bases). The V gene's germline CDR1 is SGHDN and CDR2 FVKESK. V gave up 8 bases and J gave up 3 bases, with 13 bases separating them. The CDR3 extends over 13 amino acids. CDR3 nucleotides: TGTGCCAGCCGTGGGGGGGCGCACACTGAAGCTTTCTTT. It specifies CASRGGAHTEAFF.

This chain links TRBV16 with TRBJ1-3; no firm D call. The length of the CDR3 is 14 residues. V gave up 3 bases and J gave up 0 bases, with 6 bases separating them. Germline assignment: CDR1 KGHSY and CDR2 FQNENV. In nucleotides, the CDR3 is TGTGCCAGCAGCCAGGGGAGCTCTGGAAACACCATATATTTT. It is translated as CASSQGSSGNTIYF. The full variable domain, its missing parts supplied by reference TRBV16 and TRBJ1-3, is GEEVAQTPKHLVRGEGQKAKLYCAPIKGHSYVFWYQQVLKNEFKFLISFQNENVFDETGMPKERFSAKCLPNSPCSLEIQATKLEDSAVYFCASSQGSSGNTIYFGEGSWLTVV.

This clone was observed a handful of times. Other DNA sequences in this sample translate to the same CDR3. V and J are TRBV5-1 and TRBJ1-1, with TRBD1 identical over 8 bases. This CDR3 has 13 residues. V trimming: 4 bases; J trimming: 5 bases; junction bases outside the gene matches: 4. Germline values: CDR1 SGHRS, CDR2 YFSETQ. CDR3 loop: CASSQGAGTEAFF. Written as DNA, the CDR3 is TGCGCCAGCAGCCAGGGGGCCGGGACTGAAGCTTTCTTT.

This CDR3 is CASSSNSGLNIQYF. In DNA, the CDR3 is TGTGCCAGCAGTTCTAATTCAGGGTTGAACATTCAGTACTTC. J is TRBJ2-4 and V is TRBV6-5, with D maybe TRBD1 (5 bases). Germline V lookup: CDR1 MNHEY, CDR2 SVGAGI. The length of the CDR3 is 14 residues. V shed 4 bases and J shed 7 bases, with 14 bases lying between them.

The chain carries TRBV5-5 and TRBJ1-5, with D perhaps matching TRBD1 (5 bases). V was trimmed by 0 bases and J by 5 bases, leaving 12 bases between them. Germline V CDR1 and CDR2: SGHKS, YYEKEE (reference sequence). The CDR3 sequence is 15 residues long. CDR3 loop: CASSLGLQGYQPQHF. The CDR3 DNA sequence: TGTGCCAGCAGCTTGGGCCTCCAGGGCTATCAGCCCCAGCATTTT.

The chain uses TRBV24-1 and TRBJ2-7, with D unclear. The germline V and J ends were trimmed by 4 bases and 2 bases, with 5 bases remaining between them. Germline CDR1 KGHDR, CDR2 SFDVKD. The CDR3 is 12 amino acids. CDR3 nucleotides: TGTGCCACCAGTGAAGACACCTACGAGCAGTACTTC. Its protein product is CATSEDTYEQYF.

The table lists this clone with a few counts. V usage is TRBV7-3 and J usage is TRBJ1-1; D unresolved. From germline, CDR1 is SGHTA and CDR2 FQGTGA. The CDR3 length is 14 residues. The V gene lost 5 bases and the J gene lost 0 bases, with 10 bases spanning the gap. The CDR3 reads CASSPYGMNTEAFF. For the CDR3, the DNA is TGTGCCAGCAGCCCCTACGGGATGAACACTGAAGCTTTCTTT.

The CDR3 region has the DNA TGTGCCAGTAGTTACGGACTAGCCGATGAGCAGTTCTTC. Protein product: CASSYGLADEQFF. V and J are TRBV19 and TRBJ2-1, with 8 bases fitting TRBD2. Germline trimming cut 5 bases from V and 8 bases from J; bases unmatched to any gene: 5. The CDR3 is 13 amino acids. Germline values: CDR1 LNHDA, CDR2 SQIVND (reference sequence).

The genes are TRBV5-1 and TRBJ1-1; a possible D gene is TRBD1 (6 bases). V dropped 2 bases and J dropped 10 bases, with 24 bases sitting between them. The germline V gene encodes CDR1 SGHRS and CDR2 YFSETQ. The CDR3 contains 16 residues. DNA of the CDR3: TGCGCCAGCAGCTTTGGCGGGGGCGCCGGGGTAAGGGGAGCTTTCTTT. Amino acid sequence: CASSFGGGAGVRGAFF.

This CDR3 is CAWTYRGTVAEAFF. As DNA, the CDR3 is TGTGCCTGGACTTACAGGGGTACGGTGGCTGAAGCTTTCTTT. The V gene is TRBV30, the J gene TRBJ1-1; 7 bases are a match to TRBD1. V dropped 4 bases and J dropped 6; count of bases not matched to a gene: 11. The V gene's germline CDR1 is GTSNPN and CDR2 SVGIG (reference sequence). CDR3 length: 14 amino acids.

The chain couples TRBV3-1 (or the pseudogene TRBV3-2) to TRBJ1-1; D call uncertain. CDR1 and CDR2 from the germline V gene are LGHDT and YNNKEL (reference sequence). V was clipped by 4 bases and J by 2 bases, with 11 bases between them. The CDR3 has 14 residues. Written as DNA, the CDR3 is TGTGCCAGCAGCCGAGGGCCAGACAACACTGAAGCTTTCTTT. Its protein product is CASSRGPDNTEAFF.

The chain combines TRBV12-5 with TRBJ2-7; possibly TRBD1 for D (5 bases). CDR3 length: 15 residues. V was cut by 4 bases and J by 2 bases, with 15 bases left in between. Per germline, CDR1 LGHNT and CDR2 FRNRAP. The CDR3 DNA follows: TGTGCTAGTGGTTACAGGCCAGGGCCTGCCTACGAGCAGTACTTC. Translating it yields CASGYRPGPAYEQYF.

The chain links TRBV2 to TRBJ2-5, with TRBD1 as a possible D gene (5 bases). CDR1 SNHLY and CDR2 FYNNEI come from the germline V gene. Trimming left V 3 bases short and J 5 bases short, with 10 bases between. There are 13 residues in the CDR3. The DNA of the CDR3 is TGTGCCAGCAGTGACCAGGGCGCTGAGACCCAGTACTTC. Translating it yields CASSDQGAETQYF.

This chain joins TRBV7-9 and TRBJ1-1; maybe TRBD1 (6 bases). The CDR3 is 14 amino acids. V lost 6 bases, J lost 3 bases, and 14 bases lay in between. Germline CDR1 SEHNR, CDR2 FQNEAQ (reference sequence). CDR3 DNA: TGTGCCAGCAGAGAAACAGGGTACGACACTGAAGCTTTCTTT. This translates into CASRETGYDTEAFF. Full variable domain (rest looked up from reference TRBV7-9 and TRBJ1-1): DTGVSQNPRHKITKRGQNVTFRCDPISEHNRLYWYRQTLGQGPEFLTYFQNEAQLEKSRLLSDRFSAERPKGSFSTLEIQRTEQGDSAMYLCASRETGYDTEAFFGQGTRLTVV.

The chain has TRBV4-1 and TRBJ1-6, with 8 bases aligning to TRBD1. In germline, CDR1 is MGHRA, CDR2 YSYEKL. Trimming removed 4 bases from V and 9 bases from J; junction bases left unmatched: 5. The CDR3 spans 14 residues. The CDR3 region has the DNA TGCGCCAGCAGCCCCGGGACAGGTGGTTCACCCCTCCACTTT. Its protein is CASSPGTGGSPLHF.

This clone has at least ten counts. The chain employs TRBV4-1 and TRBJ1-4, with D possibly TRBD1 on 5 matching bases. The ends were cut back, 4 bases at V and 8 bases at J, with 14 bases in the middle. This CDR3 has 14 amino acids. Germline-derived CDR1 and CDR2 are MGHRA and YSYEKL. CDR3 protein: CASSPGGLEEKLFF. CDR3 DNA sequence: TGCGCCAGCAGCCCCGGGGGGTTGGAAGAAAAACTGTTTTTT.

The chain recombines TRBV5-1 with TRBJ2-1, with 9 bases aligning to TRBD1. Looked up from germline, CDR1 is SGHRS and CDR2 is YFSETQ. Trimming took 3 bases from V and 9 from J; bases not matched to a gene: 13. The CDR3 is 16 amino acids. This chain's CDR3 is CASSSMGTGTQGEQFF. The CDR3 region has the DNA TGCGCCAGCAGCTCGATGGGGACAGGGACGCAAGGTGAGCAGTTCTTC.

This chain connects TRBV6-6 to TRBJ1-5; a weak D match, TRBD1 (6 bases). Germline CDR1 is MNHNY and CDR2 is SVGAGI (reference sequence). CDR3 length: 15 residues. Trimming took 6 bases from V and 1 from J, leaving 13 bases between them. The CDR3 reads CASRRDIESNQPQHF. The CDR3 bases are TGTGCCAGCAGGAGGGACATTGAGAGCAATCAGCCCCAGCATTTT.